Only a few counts were recorded for the clone carrying this T cell receptor (beta chain). What it binds is unknown. Each CDR3 protein gets one entry after TCRdb re-called the 5' RACE reads with MiXCR. Of a few hundred thousand distinct CDR3 sequences in the sample, about a fifth were seen once. The CDR3 length is 14 residues. V dropped 4 bases and J dropped 5 bases, with 11 bases sitting between them. CDR1 is MNHNS, CDR2 SASEGT, per germline. This sample is part of a study of identical twins. General study points: For zero-insertion analyses, partial confounding could come from invariant MAIT and iNKT cells. Its conclusions, products of cross-sectional statistical analysis, did not come from following the same donors. Fewer insertions characterized abundant cord blood beta clonotypes, whereas memory repertoires showed none. Weaker excess twin sharing was observed in beta out-of-frame sequences.

The receptor comes from a man aged 45-60 years in good health. The chain employs TRBV6-1 and TRBJ1-4, with a weak D call TRBD1 (5 bases). Sequencing was performed on naive T cells sorted from blood. The CDR3 DNA reads TGTGCCAGCAGTGCGACAGTTCCCAATGAAAAACTGTTTTTT. Translating it yields CASSATVPNEKLFF.